The 32 T cell receptor beta chains in this list originate from one sample, sequenced in a study of T cell responses to AZD1222 COVID-19 vaccine (dated by TCRdb to the early 2020s). In the paper's terms, the time point label means: baseline before first vaccination. Libraries were constructed by the immunoSEQ multiplex PCR assay. TCRdb re-hosts the immuneACCESS table, in-frame sequences only. Its copies lack some clones; in the studies checked, an unresolved V gene accounts for under half of them, and the cause for the rest is not known. The sample yields roughly 98,000 clones; around nine tenths were counted once. The ten biggest clones cover more than 9.5% of the sample. The specimen comprised peripheral blood, sampled on day 0 of AZD1222 vaccination. The receptors come from an adult in good health.

The CDR3 reads CASSLDTIYF. DNA for the CDR3: TGTGCCAGCAGTTTGGACACCATATATTTT. This chain uses TRBV12-3 or TRBV12-4 with TRBJ1-3; the D is unclear. CDR3 length: 10 amino acids. V gave up 3 bases and J gave up 8 bases, with 2 bases separating them.

The chain combines TRBV4-1 with TRBJ2-5, with a weak D call TRBD2 (7 bases). Trimming took 1 base from V and 5 from J, leaving 11 bases between them. From germline, CDR1 is MGHRA and CDR2 YSYEKL. This CDR3 region has 14 residues. The DNA for the CDR3 is TGCGCCAGCAGCCAAGTTAGGGGGGGGGAGACCCAGTACTTC. It encodes CASSQVRGGETQYF.

The chain uses TRBV9 and TRBJ2-5; 8 nucleotides agree with TRBD2. CDR1 SGDLS and CDR2 YYNGEE come from the germline V gene. CDR3 length: 15 amino acids. Germline trimming cut 2 bases from V and 1 base from J; bases unmatched to any gene: 4. CDR3 DNA: TGTGCCAGCAGCGTCTCGCGGGGGGCCCAAGAGACCCAGTACTTC. This encodes CASSVSRGAQETQYF.

The chain combines TRBV4-1 with TRBJ2-6; TRBD1 matches 11 bases. This CDR3 has 20 amino acids. The germline gives CDR1 MGHRA, CDR2 YSYEKL. The V and J ends lost 0 bases and 1 base, in that order; junction bases with no gene match: 8. CDR3 residues: CASSQELLGTGGSGANVLTF. CDR3 DNA sequence: TGCGCCAGCAGCCAAGAGTTGTTGGGGACAGGGGGTTCTGGGGCCAACGTCCTGACTTTC.

The V gene is TRBV5-1, the J gene TRBJ1-2, with D possibly matching TRBD1 (6 bases). Trimming left V 0 bases short and J 6 bases short, with 9 bases between. Germline CDR1 reads SGHRS; CDR2 reads YFSETQ. The CDR3 length is 13 residues. In DNA, the CDR3 is TGCGCCAGCAGCTTGGGGGGGCATAATGGCTACACCTTC. It codes for CASSLGGHNGYTF.

The chain links TRBV19 to TRBJ2-2, with D maybe TRBD2 (6 bases). Germline V CDR1 and CDR2: LNHDA, SQIVND (reference sequence). The V gene lost 9 bases and the J gene lost 3 bases, with 8 bases spanning the gap. The length of the CDR3 is 12 residues. The CDR3 region has the DNA TGTGCCAGCCCGGGGGACACCGGGGAGCTGTTTTTT. This encodes CASPGDTGELFF.

The chain recombines TRBV15 with TRBJ1-1, with D possibly TRBD1 on 6 matching bases. Germline V gene lookup returns CDR1 LNHNV and CDR2 YYDKDF (reference sequence). This CDR3 has 15 residues. Trimming shortened V by 1 base and J by 4 bases, and 13 bases separated the two germline ends. CDR3 amino acids: CATSRAAGGGTEAFF. CDR3 nucleotides: TGTGCCACCAGCAGAGCGGCTGGGGGCGGCACTGAAGCTTTCTTT.

This sequence joins TRBV20-1 and TRBJ1-6; 10 positions match TRBD1. In germline, CDR1 is DFQATT, CDR2 SNEGSKA (reference sequence). The CDR3 runs to 14 residues. V lost 3 bases, J lost 8 bases, and 4 bases stayed unmatched. The CDR3 DNA reads as TGCAGTGCTAGTCCGGGACAGGGGTATTCACCCCTCCACTTT. This sequence encodes CSASPGQGYSPLHF.

This rearrangement joins TRBV7-3 to TRBJ2-2; 8 nucleotides line up with TRBD1. The CDR3 contains 16 residues. Germline loops: CDR1 SGHTA, CDR2 FQGTGA. V was pared by 5 bases and J by 7 bases, with 12 bases of the junction left unmatched. The CDR3 reads CASSLQPGGSGGELFF. CDR3 bases: TGTGCCAGCAGCCTACAACCAGGGGGCTCAGGCGGGGAGCTGTTTTTT.

The V and J genes are TRBV15 and TRBJ2-7; D is perhaps TRBD2 (6 bases). Germline CDR1 LNHNV, CDR2 YYDKDF (reference sequence). The CDR3 consists of 14 residues. V lost 1 base to trimming and J lost 2 bases, with 9 bases between them. The CDR3 coding sequence is TGTGCCACCAGCAGAGCCGGGAGCGCCTACGAGCAGTACTTC. Its protein is CATSRAGSAYEQYF.

V is TRBV19 and J is TRBJ1-1; 7 bases are shared with TRBD1. CDR3 length: 14 amino acids. Losses at the gene ends were 4 bases for V and 4 bases for J; bases not matched to a gene: 6. Per germline, CDR1 LNHDA and CDR2 SQIVND (reference sequence). CDR3 residues: CASSTKPGGTEAFF. In nucleotides, the CDR3 is TGTGCCAGTAGTACCAAGCCAGGGGGCACTGAAGCTTTCTTT.

The chain carries TRBV28 and TRBJ1-4; D not certain. Deletions cut 3 bases from V and 7 bases from J, with 12 bases between. CDR1 and CDR2 (germline): MDHEN, SYDVKM. The CDR3 has 14 residues. As DNA, the CDR3 is TGTGCCAGCAGTTTCGTACCGATTTTTGAAAAACTGTTTTTT. It encodes CASSFVPIFEKLFF.

The CDR3 region has the DNA TGTGCCAGCAGCTTGAGGGGACTTGGTCAGCCCCAGCATTTT. Protein: CASSLRGLGQPQHF. This chain links TRBV7-8 with TRBJ1-5; possibly TRBD1 for D (5 bases). Germline values: CDR1 SGHVS, CDR2 FQNEAQ. This CDR3 contains 14 residues. Trimming stripped 3 bases from V and 6 bases from J, with 12 bases between.

The rearrangement uses TRBV11-1 and TRBJ2-6; TRBD1 is a possible D gene (5 bases). This CDR3 has 16 amino acids. Trimming took off 5 bases at V and 2 bases at J, with 13 bases between the two ends. CDR1 and CDR2 from the germline V gene are SGHAT and FQDESV (reference sequence). The CDR3 DNA sequence: TGTGCCAGCAGCCCCCGGATCAGGGCTGGGGCCAACGTCCTGACTTTC. Its translation is CASSPRIRAGANVLTF.

This chain joins TRBV7-6 and TRBJ2-7; TRBD1 aligns across 9 bases. This CDR3 region has 16 residues. The J segment lost 6 bases and the V segment lost 1 base, leaving 10 bases of the junction unmatched. CDR1 SGHVS and CDR2 FNYEAQ come from the germline V gene. In DNA, the CDR3 is TGTGCCAGCAGCTTAGGCCGGGCCGGGACAGGGCCCGAGCAGTACTTC. It is translated as CASSLGRAGTGPEQYF.

This clone was seen once. V and J are TRBV28 and TRBJ1-5, with 9 positions matching TRBD1. The CDR3 spans 16 residues. V lost 5 bases and J lost 1; bases outside the gene matches: 6. Germline CDR1 MDHEN, CDR2 SYDVKM. CDR3: CASSPTGGPSNQPQHF. The DNA for the CDR3 is TGTGCCAGCAGTCCCACAGGGGGCCCAAGCAATCAGCCCCAGCATTTT.

CDR3 in amino acids: CASSPETGGNEKLFF. For the CDR3, the DNA is TGCGCCAGCAGCCCGGAGACAGGAGGTAATGAAAAACTGTTTTTT. The rearrangement joins TRBV4-1 to TRBJ1-4, with D possibly being TRBD1 (6 bases). The CDR3 runs 15 residues. The ends were cut back, 4 bases at V and 4 bases at J, with 13 bases in the middle. From germline, CDR1 is MGHRA and CDR2 YSYEKL.

V is TRBV4-1 and J is TRBJ1-6, with D possibly matching TRBD1 (5 bases). There are 17 residues in the CDR3. Per germline, CDR1 MGHRA and CDR2 YSYEKL. V was cut by 1 base and J by 4 bases, with 14 bases left in between. Here the CDR3 reads CASSQGARDGYNSPLHF. For the CDR3, the DNA is TGCGCCAGCAGCCAAGGCGCCAGGGACGGTTATAATTCACCCCTCCACTTT.

The genes are TRBV23-1 and TRBJ2-7, with D perhaps matching TRBD1 or TRBD2 (5 bases each). TRBV23-1 is known as an ORF, though its function is uncertain. The CDR3 consists of 17 residues. V was trimmed by 3 bases and J by 2 bases, leaving 20 bases between them. In DNA, the CDR3 is TGCGCCAGCAGTCATCAACCAGGTCGGGACCGCACCTACGAGCAGTACTTC. The encoded protein is CASSHQPGRDRTYEQYF.

The chain recombines TRBV28 with TRBJ1-2; no clear D gene. From germline, CDR1 is MDHEN and CDR2 SYDVKM. This CDR3 spans 11 amino acids. The V and J ends lost 5 bases and 4 bases respectively, with 5 bases between them. This chain's CDR3 is CASSVRYGYTF. In DNA form, the CDR3 reads TGTGCCAGCAGTGTACGCTATGGCTACACCTTC.

This chain connects TRBV19 to TRBJ2-5; D gene ambiguous. Germline assignment: CDR1 LNHDA and CDR2 SQIVND (reference sequence). The CDR3 runs 13 residues. V lost 1 base and J 5 bases, leaving 8 bases between the germline ends. The DNA for the CDR3 is TGTGCCAGTAGTATAGGGGCATGGGAGACCCAGTACTTC. Its translation: CASSIGAWETQYF.

The chain employs TRBV7-8 and TRBJ2-4; maybe TRBD1 (5 bases). Trimming pared 1 base from V and 5 bases from J, leaving 9 bases between. The CDR3 runs to 14 residues. The V gene's germline CDR1 is SGHVS and CDR2 FQNEAQ. The CDR3 sequence: CASSLGTLENIQYF. In nucleotides, the CDR3 is TGTGCCAGCAGCTTAGGGACATTGGAAAACATTCAGTACTTC.

This rearrangement joins TRBV5-8 to TRBJ1-5, with D perhaps TRBD1 (6 bases). CDR3 size: 16 residues. Germline CDR1 and CDR2: SGHTS and YDEGEE. Trimming stripped 4 bases from V and 2 bases from J, with 16 bases between. CDR3 coding DNA: TGTGCCAGCAGCCCGCCCAGGGGTTATGGCAATCAGCCCCAGCATTTT. Its translation is CASSPPRGYGNQPQHF.

The J gene is TRBJ2-7, the V gene TRBV6-5; 9 bases are a match to TRBD1. The CDR3 totals 15 residues. Germline V gene sequence: CDR1 MNHEY, CDR2 SVGAGI. V was clipped by 5 bases and J by 7 bases; unmatched bases: 12. The CDR3 bases are TGTGCCAGCAGTAACCCCTCACAGGGGGCACGGGAGCAGTACTTC. Translating gives CASSNPSQGAREQYF.

This chain connects TRBV19 to TRBJ1-2; D unclear. Germline CDR1 LNHDA, CDR2 SQIVND (reference sequence). The germline V and J ends were trimmed by 3 bases and 4 bases, with 15 bases remaining between them. This CDR3 contains 15 residues. This CDR3 reads CASSIGANEGYGYTF. Here the CDR3 DNA reads TGTGCCAGTAGTATCGGTGCTAACGAGGGCTATGGCTACACCTTC.

The chain joins TRBV19 to TRBJ1-1, with D unresolved. Germline CDR1 reads LNHDA; CDR2 reads SQIVND (reference sequence). Trimming left V 5 bases short and J 5 bases short, with 12 bases between. This CDR3 is 13 amino acids long. CDR3 bases: TGTGCCAGTAGTCCAGAGACCTGGACTGAAGCTTTCTTT. Its translation is CASSPETWTEAFF.

CDR3: CASRTQGSTEAFF. The CDR3 DNA reads as TGTGCCAGCAGGACTCAGGGGAGCACTGAAGCTTTCTTT. The rearrangement links TRBV6-5 to TRBJ1-1; a weak D match, TRBD1 (6 bases). Germline loops: CDR1 MNHEY, CDR2 SVGAGI. The CDR3 is made up of 13 amino acids. Trimming removed 6 bases at V and 4 bases at J, with 12 bases between.

This clone has a single count. The chain combines TRBV5-1 with TRBJ1-1, with D uncertain. V was trimmed by 0 bases and J by 3 bases, leaving 6 bases between them. Per the germline V gene, CDR1 is SGHRS and CDR2 is YFSETQ. CDR3 length: 13 residues. The CDR3 coding sequence is TGCGCCAGCAGCTTGGATTGGGACACTGAAGCTTTCTTT. It is translated as CASSLDWDTEAFF.

The rearrangement uses TRBV11-2 and TRBJ2-7; 7 bases are shared with TRBD1. The CDR3 is made up of 15 amino acids. CDR1 and CDR2 from the germline V gene are SGHAT and FQNNGV. V trimming: 5 bases; J trimming: 5 bases; junction bases outside the gene matches: 12. Written as DNA, the CDR3 is TGTGCCAGCAGCCCCAACCCCGGGACAGCCAACGAGCAGTACTTC. It specifies CASSPNPGTANEQYF.

The chain employs TRBV6-5 and TRBJ2-7, with a possible D match to TRBD2 (5 bases). CDR3 length equals 13 residues. V was pared by 8 bases and J by 0 bases, with 11 bases between. The V gene's germline CDR1 is MNHEY and CDR2 SVGAGI. The CDR3 is CASGLLGSYEQYF. CDR3 bases: TGTGCCAGCGGACTGCTAGGCTCCTACGAGCAGTACTTC.

This chain uses TRBV19 with TRBJ1-2, with D possibly being TRBD1 (5 bases). This CDR3 region has 13 residues. V gave up 7 bases and J gave up 8 bases, with 17 bases separating them. CDR1 LNHDA and CDR2 SQIVND come from the germline V gene (reference sequence). CDR3 loop: CASNRDLGSGYTF. Written as DNA, the CDR3 is TGTGCCAGTAATCGGGACCTCGGTTCGGGCTACACCTTC.

The chain employs TRBV12-5 and TRBJ2-5, with 9 bases that match TRBD1. CDR1 is LGHNT and CDR2 is FRNRAP in the germline V gene. The junction had 16 bases not matched to a gene; V was cut back by 7 bases and J by 4 bases. This CDR3 is built from 17 residues. In DNA, the CDR3 is TGTGCTAGTGACGCTCCAGGGGACAGGGCTGGCCTAGAGACCCAGTACTTC. Its translation: CASDAPGDRAGLETQYF.